These T cell receptor beta chains were read from a single sample in a study of T-cell memory formation after mild COVID-19. TCRdb reprocessed the 5' RACE reads via MiXCR and lists one record per CDR3 protein. The sample yields approximately 240,000 distinct CDR3 sequences, roughly 15% seen once. The source material was PBMCs or a T cell subset sorted from them (not recorded which). These receptors were obtained from a man aged 18 to 30 who had mild COVID-19 (a few samples of this study predate the infection). Cell type and time point are not known. The conserved cysteine and the conserved F or W are not part of the CDR3 here.

v_call cdr3_aa
TRBV5-1 ASSLGAGNTIY
TRBV5-1 ASSLGKNTDTQY
TRBV28 ASSLRSYGYT
TRBV7-2 ASSLGISGGAVDTQY
TRBV5-1 ASSLPGGGTDTQY
TRBV7-8 ASSFGGAGQPQH
TRBV24-1 ATSDSDSIETDTQY
TRBV12-3/TRBV12-4 ASTQLAGASWTQY
TRBV6-5 ASSKPGGTEAF
TRBV7-2 ASSLDRGLGGVQY
TRBV7-2 ASSPTPGQNIQY
TRBV3-1 ASSQYKAGIQETQY
TRBV6-5 ASKTLQGSGNTIY
TRBV27 ASSFGQGQQETQY